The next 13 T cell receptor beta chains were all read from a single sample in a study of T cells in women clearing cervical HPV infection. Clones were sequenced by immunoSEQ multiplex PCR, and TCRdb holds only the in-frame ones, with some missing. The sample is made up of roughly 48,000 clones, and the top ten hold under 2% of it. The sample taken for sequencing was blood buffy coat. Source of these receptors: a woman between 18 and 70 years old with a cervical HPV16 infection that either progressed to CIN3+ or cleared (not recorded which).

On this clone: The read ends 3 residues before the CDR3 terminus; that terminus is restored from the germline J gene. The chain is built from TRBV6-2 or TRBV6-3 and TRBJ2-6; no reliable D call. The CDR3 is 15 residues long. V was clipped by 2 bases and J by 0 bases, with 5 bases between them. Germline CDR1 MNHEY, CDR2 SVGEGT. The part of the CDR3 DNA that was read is TGTGCCAGCAGTTACAGGGTCTCTGGGGCCAACGTC. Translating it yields CASSYRVSGANV. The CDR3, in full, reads CASSYRVSGANVLTF.

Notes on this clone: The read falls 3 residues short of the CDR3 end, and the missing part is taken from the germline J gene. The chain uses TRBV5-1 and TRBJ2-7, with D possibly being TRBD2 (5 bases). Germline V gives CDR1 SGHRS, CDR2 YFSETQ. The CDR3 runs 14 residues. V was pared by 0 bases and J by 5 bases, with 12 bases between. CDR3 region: CASSLVPGVNEQYF. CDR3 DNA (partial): TGCGCCAGCAGCTTGGTTCCCGGGGTGAACGAG.

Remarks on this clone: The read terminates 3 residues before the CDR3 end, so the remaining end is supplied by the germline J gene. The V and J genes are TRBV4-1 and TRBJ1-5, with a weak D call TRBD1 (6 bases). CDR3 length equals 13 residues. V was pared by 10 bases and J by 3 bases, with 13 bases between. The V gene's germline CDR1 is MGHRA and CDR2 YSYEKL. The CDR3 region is CATGQQDNQPQHF. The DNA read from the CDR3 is TGCGCCACCGGACAGCAAGACAATCAGCCC.

The CDR3 bases that were read are TGTGCCAGCAGTTTCAGCAGGGGGAACACCGGGGAG. Its translation: CASSFSRGNTGE. The CDR3 in its entirety is CASSFSRGNTGELFF. This sequence joins TRBV28 and TRBJ2-2; D is perhaps TRBD1 (6 bases). Read data end 3 residues before the CDR3 end; the end is taken from the germline J gene. This CDR3 contains 15 residues. Germline-derived CDR1 and CDR2 are MDHEN and SYDVKM. With 3 bases removed from V and 1 base from J, the gap between germline ends came to 9 bases. Full variable domain (outside the CDR3, taken from reference TRBV28 and TRBJ2-2): DVKVTQSSRYLVKRTGEKVFLECVQDMDHENMFWYRQDPGLGLRLIYFSYDVKMKEKGDIPEGYSVSREKKERFSLILESASTNQTSMYLCASSFSRGNTGELFFGEGSRLTVL.

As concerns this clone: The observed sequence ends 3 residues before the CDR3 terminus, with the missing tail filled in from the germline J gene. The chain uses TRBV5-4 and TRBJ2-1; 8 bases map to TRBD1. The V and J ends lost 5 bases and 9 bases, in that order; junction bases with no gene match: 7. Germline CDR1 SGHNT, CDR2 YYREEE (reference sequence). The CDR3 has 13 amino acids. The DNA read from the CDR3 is TGTGCCAGCAGGGTAATGGGACAGGCTGAG. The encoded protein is CASRVMGQAE. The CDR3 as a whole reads CASRVMGQAEQFF.

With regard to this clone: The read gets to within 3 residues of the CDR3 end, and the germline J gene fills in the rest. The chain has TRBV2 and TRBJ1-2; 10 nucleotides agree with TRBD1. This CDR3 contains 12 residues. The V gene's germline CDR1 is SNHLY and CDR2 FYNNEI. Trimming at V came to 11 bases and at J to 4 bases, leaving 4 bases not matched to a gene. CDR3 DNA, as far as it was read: TGTGCCCGGGGACAGGGGTTCTATGGC. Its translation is CARGQGFYG. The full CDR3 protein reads CARGQGFYGYTF.

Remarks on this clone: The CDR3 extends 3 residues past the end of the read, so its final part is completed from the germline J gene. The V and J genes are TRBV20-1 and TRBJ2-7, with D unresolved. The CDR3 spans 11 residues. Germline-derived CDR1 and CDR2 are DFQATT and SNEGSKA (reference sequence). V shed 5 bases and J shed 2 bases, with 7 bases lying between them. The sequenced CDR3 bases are TGCAGTGCTCCGGGTACCTACGAG. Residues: CSAPGTYE. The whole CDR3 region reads CSAPGTYEQYF.

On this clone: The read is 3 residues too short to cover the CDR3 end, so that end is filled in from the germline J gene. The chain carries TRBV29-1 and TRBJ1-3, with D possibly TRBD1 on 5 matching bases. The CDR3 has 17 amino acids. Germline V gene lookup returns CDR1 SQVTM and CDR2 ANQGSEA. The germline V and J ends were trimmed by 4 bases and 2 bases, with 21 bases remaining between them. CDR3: CSVAVWQGPNTGNTIYF. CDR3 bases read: TGCAGCGTTGCGGTGTGGCAGGGCCCTAATACTGGAAACACC.

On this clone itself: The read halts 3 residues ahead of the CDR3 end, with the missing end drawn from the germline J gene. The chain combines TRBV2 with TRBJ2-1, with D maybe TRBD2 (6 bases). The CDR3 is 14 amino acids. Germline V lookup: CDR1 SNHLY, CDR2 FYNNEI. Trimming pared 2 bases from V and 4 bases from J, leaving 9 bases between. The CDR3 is CASSESSVYNEQFF. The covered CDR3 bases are TGTGCCAGCAGTGAATCTAGCGTTTACAATGAG.

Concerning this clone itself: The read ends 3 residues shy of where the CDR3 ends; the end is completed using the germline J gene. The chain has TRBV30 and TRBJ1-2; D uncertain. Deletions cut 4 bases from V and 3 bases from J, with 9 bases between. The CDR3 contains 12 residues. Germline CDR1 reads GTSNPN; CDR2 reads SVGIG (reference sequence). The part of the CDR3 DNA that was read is TGTGCCTGGACCCACAGTGACTATGGC. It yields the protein CAWTHSDYG. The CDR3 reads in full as CAWTHSDYGYTF.

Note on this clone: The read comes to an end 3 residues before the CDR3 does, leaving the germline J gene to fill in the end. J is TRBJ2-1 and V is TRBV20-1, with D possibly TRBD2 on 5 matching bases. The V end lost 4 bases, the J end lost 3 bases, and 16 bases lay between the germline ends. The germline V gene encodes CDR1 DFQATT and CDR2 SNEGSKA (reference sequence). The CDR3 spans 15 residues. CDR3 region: CSAKGWLAVYNEQFF. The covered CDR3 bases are TGCAGTGCTAAAGGCTGGCTAGCAGTCTACAATGAG.

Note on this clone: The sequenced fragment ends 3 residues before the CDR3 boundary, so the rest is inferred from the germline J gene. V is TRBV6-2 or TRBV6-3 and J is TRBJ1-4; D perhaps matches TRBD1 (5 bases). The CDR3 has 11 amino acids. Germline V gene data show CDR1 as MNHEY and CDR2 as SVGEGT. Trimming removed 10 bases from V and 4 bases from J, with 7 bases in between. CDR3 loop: CATDSNEKLFF. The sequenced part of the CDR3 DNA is TGTGCCACCGACAGTAATGAAAAA.

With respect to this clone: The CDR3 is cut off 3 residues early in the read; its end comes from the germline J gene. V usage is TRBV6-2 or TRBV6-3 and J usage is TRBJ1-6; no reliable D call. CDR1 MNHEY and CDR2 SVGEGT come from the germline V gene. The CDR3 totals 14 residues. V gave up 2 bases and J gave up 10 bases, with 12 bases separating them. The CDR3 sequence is CASSYTGRGSPLHF. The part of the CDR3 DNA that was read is TGTGCCAGCAGTTACACGGGGAGAGGGTCACCC.